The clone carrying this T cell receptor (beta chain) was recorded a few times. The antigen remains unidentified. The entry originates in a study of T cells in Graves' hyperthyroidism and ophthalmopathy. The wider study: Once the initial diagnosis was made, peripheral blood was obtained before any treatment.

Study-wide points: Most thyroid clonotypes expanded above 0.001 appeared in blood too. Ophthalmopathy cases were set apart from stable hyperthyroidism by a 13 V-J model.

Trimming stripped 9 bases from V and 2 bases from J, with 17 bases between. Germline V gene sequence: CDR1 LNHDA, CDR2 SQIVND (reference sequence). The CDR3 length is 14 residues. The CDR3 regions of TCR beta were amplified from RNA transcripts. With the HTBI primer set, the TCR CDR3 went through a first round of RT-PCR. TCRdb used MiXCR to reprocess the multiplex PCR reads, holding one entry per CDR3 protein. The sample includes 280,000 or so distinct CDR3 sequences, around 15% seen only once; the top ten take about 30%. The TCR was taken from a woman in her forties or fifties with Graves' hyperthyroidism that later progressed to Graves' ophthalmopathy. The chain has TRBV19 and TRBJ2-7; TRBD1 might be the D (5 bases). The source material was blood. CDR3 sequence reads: CASQATVHTYEQYF. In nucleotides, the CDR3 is TGTGCCAGCCAGGCGACAGTACATACCTACGAGCAGTACTTC.